The entry below gives a single T cell receptor beta chain sequence along with its context. No antigen is known for it. Qualities for individual bases were not recorded, and no much larger clone is one base off. This sample is part of a study of cytomegalovirus exposure and HLA in healthy donors (dated by TCRdb to between 2016 and 2019). Background on the whole study: An earlier analysis of 587 of the donors reported 250 to 350 Gb of sequence data and around 100 million unique TCR beta sequences obtained from around 170 million T cells. An early release covering more than 500 HLA-typed donors comprised about 300 gigabases of sequencing data and around 80 million unique TCR sequences. To predict cytomegalovirus infection status, the study brought together high-throughput TCR immunosequencing, statistical association of individual TCRs with disease status, and machine learning. Every repertoire in the discovery cohort had been generated on one and the same sequencing platform. A separate validation cohort of 100 to 150 different subjects was used in addition to the roughly 670-subject first cohort. The number of donors typed differed by locus, with about 629-630 for A, B, C, DRB1 and DQB1, 522 for DQA1, some 570 for DPA1, and under 490 for DPB1. The T cell repertoires of 666 subjects were profiled by immunosequencing and related to cytomegalovirus serostatus. The later analysis used no new phenotypic data to find candidate immune exposures, relying instead on TCR beta sequences and their occurrence across donors. The study was designed to test whether signatures of past pathogen exposure could be identified by cataloging public T cell receptors. A later analysis re-examined previously published TCR beta repertoires from 600 to 700 donors and added high-resolution HLA genotyping to investigate patterns of TCR occurrence. Alongside the repertoire data, information on donor age, sex, ethnicity and CMV serostatus was compiled. An earlier analysis of around 540 of the donors applied high-throughput TCR beta sequencing to assess whether each TCR beta V gene segment acted as functional or pseudogenic. Because of strong linkage in the cohort, roughly five DR-DQ haplotypes were treated as single units for association and clustering. Genome-wide SNP genotypes for about 60% of the 666 donors were used in a later genetic analysis, which treated that subset as a discovery cohort. Among the roughly 390 genotyped donors, roughly 80% belonged to the genetic ancestry cluster associated with self-reported Caucasian donors. Among about 390 genotyped donors of the cohort, an average of 235,054 unique TCR beta nucleotide sequences were sequenced per donor, roughly 20% of them non-productive. HLA typing included class I and class II loci at four-digit resolution.

The receptor library was made with the immunoSEQ multiplex PCR assay. For the multiplex PCR, a mixture combining 60 forward primers for TCR Vbeta segments and 13 reverse primers for TCR Jbeta segments was used. A multiplex PCR assay on genomic DNA amplified the CDR3 region of rearranged TCR beta genes. On the Illumina HiSeq System, the amplified TCR beta libraries were sequenced as 87-base-pair reads. The original pipeline was this. In a later analysis, some 80 million unique TCR beta chains were counted across the approximately 670 repertoires, and about 10 million of these chains were shared by at least two donors. Raw reads were error-corrected and collapsed into unique sequences by a nearest-neighbor algorithm in which closely related sequences were merged to remove PCR and sequencing errors. CDR3 sequences were aligned to IMGT reference sequences to assign V, D and J gene segments. For a sequence to be retained, at least a six-nucleotide match to both a V gene segment and a J gene segment was required. Rearrangements were classified as productive when the CDR3 lacked stop codons and remained in frame with V and J, and all other rearrangements were classified as non-productive. CDR3 was defined according to IMGT convention as the region running from the second conserved V-encoded cysteine to the conserved J-encoded phenylalanine. In an earlier analysis of roughly 580 of the donors, sequences lacking an unambiguous match to a single V gene segment were excluded. In an earlier analysis of roughly 500 of the donors, V segments were called functional above 56.7% productive rearrangements and were called segregating when the between-donor standard deviation exceeded 5%. A statistical classification framework was built to diagnose cytomegalovirus status from the catalog of TCR beta chain sequences. V and J gene assignment, in a later analysis, came from comparing TCR nucleotide sequences with IMGT/GENE-DB human TR gene sequences. A later analysis assigned CDR3 sequences and most-parsimonious VDJ recombination scenarios with the TCRdist pipeline. In a later analysis, every TCR beta chain was defined by the combination of its CDR3 amino acid sequence and its V-gene family, and reads without a unique V-gene family were dropped. To address suspected cross-contamination and a sequencing artifact, a later analysis removed under 600 highly shared, low-generation-probability nucleotide sequences. A later analysis calculated a clonal expansion index for each public chain from normalized within-repertoire ranks of inferred template counts. In a later analysis, generation probabilities were computed using a VDJ recombination model fitted to out-of-frame rearrangements, and the results were checked against IGoR. A later analysis scored TCR-TCR, TCR-HLA and TCR-CMV co-occurrence with hypergeometric tests, applying a repertoire-size bias correction to TCR pairs. In a later analysis, false discovery rates were estimated by permuting HLA or CMV assignments 20 times. In a later analysis, co-occurring TCRs were grouped with DBSCAN, and TCRdist sequence similarity was added when clustering was performed within HLA-allele-positive subsets. Repertoires with fewer than 30,000 or more than 120,000 public chains were left out of co-occurrence clustering, as were a few repertoires with anomalous nucleotide sharing. As stored in TCRdb, this immuneACCESS dataset retains in-frame rearrangements with V and J assigned. A fraction of the clones does not appear; measured against another copy, unresolved V genes explain less than half of the discrepancy, and the remainder lacks a known reason. The DNA gave D and trimming, while V, J and clone size come from that table. For this sample the table gives about 98,000 clones, of which about 81% were detected only once. The top ten constitute about 1.5% of the sample.

Looking up the germline V gene yields CDR1 SGDLS and CDR2 YYNGEE. The CDR3, from cysteine to phenylalanine, totals 18 residues. Just the 54-base CDR3 DNA is kept, in frame starting at base 1. Trimming accounts for 5 bases at V and 5 bases at J, while the number of junction bases matched to no gene is 18. In total, fewer than 750 healthy bone marrow donors made up the cohort. At the time of sampling, all cohort members were nominally healthy, though unrecorded immune exposures were likely present. The donor tested CMV seronegative, placing the donor among the 352 seronegative members of the cohort. A peripheral blood sample was collected from each donor, and TCR beta sequencing was performed on peripheral blood mononuclear cells. The Qiagen DNeasy Blood Extraction Kit was used to extract genomic DNA from the blood cell samples. Study-wide conclusions, independent of this receptor: V-gene and J-gene trimming of TCR beta chains was associated with a missense DCLRE1C variant in a later genetic analysis, and the association was replicated in an independent cohort. Assigning TCR associations to individual alleles was difficult when HLA alleles, especially DR and DQ, strongly co-occurred. It was suggested by the authors that the approach could potentially be generalized to other disease states and immunological phenotypes. Immune exposure information for the cohort was limited to CMV serostatus. Sequencing depth was assumed to be roughly uniform across donors in the presence/absence analyses, though that assumption may not hold. Only TCR beta chains were sequenced in this cohort, and the absence of alpha or paired-chain data limited detectable features. Compared with the approximately 600-donor mean, donors in an Asian-associated ancestry cluster had fewer N-insertions in productive TCRs, according to a later genetic analysis. Because some donors lacked HLA typing at each locus, the association tests relied only on the typed subset. While some public TCRs were present in many individuals, most TCR sequences turned up only very rarely across donors. The classifier was reported to diagnose cytomegalovirus status with high specificity and sensitivity in both the original cohort and the validation cohort. A cluster of highly shared sequence variants was judged likely to be a technical artifact of the sequencing pipeline. The study gave a list of over 150 TCR beta chains associated with cytomegalovirus. The earlier analysis of some 540 of the donors excluded over 15 rarely observed V segments, including chromosome 9 orphons, because counts were too low. In vitro tests confirmed that a few of the cytomegalovirus-associated TCR beta chains recognize cytomegalovirus antigens. Correlated functional status among segregating V segments might reflect linkage disequilibrium, but an unknown experimental factor could not be ruled out. According to a later analysis, TCR association rates differed among HLA loci, with DRB1 alleles showing the most associated TCRs and HLA-C alleles showing the fewest. A later analysis associated about 17,000 TCR beta sequences with specific HLA alleles at a false discovery rate of 0.05. Several of the top co-occurrence clusters appeared to be linked to parvovirus B19, influenza, CMV and Epstein-Barr virus, according to a later analysis. In a later analysis, HLA-associated TCR beta chains were found to be more clonally expanded and to have lower generation probabilities than equally common non-associated chains. In an earlier analysis of 450 to 750 of the donors, most TCR beta V segments appeared in productive rearrangements about 87% or about 30% of the time, broadly matching IMGT annotations. A further reported finding was that TCR beta sequences accurately predicted the HLA-A and HLA-B alleles for most subjects in the first cohort. Most CMV-associated TCR beta chains appeared to be HLA-restricted in a later analysis, and the HLA associations seemed to be driven largely by CMV exposure. The 87-base-pair reads could not distinguish some IMGT-functional V segments, including TRBV6-2 and TRBV6-3, so those segments were excluded.

Specimen: PBMCs. The clonotype was recovered from a man aged 40-49 years in good health and CMV-seronegative. This chain joins TRBV9 to TRBJ2-7; 11 junctional bases match TRBD2. The bases are TGTGCCAGCAGTTCGGGGGTAGCGGGGGGGCCTAGGGTCGACGAGCAGTACTTC. Translated, this is CASSSGVAGGPRVDEQYF. The full variable domain, completed from the reference TRBV9 and TRBJ2-7 proteins outside the CDR3, reads DSGVTQTPKHLITATGQRVTLRCSPRSGDLSVYWYQQSLDQGLQFLIQYYNGEERAKGNILERFSAQQFPDLHSELNLSSLELGDSALYFCASSSGVAGGPRVDEQYFGPGTRLTVT.